The 20 T cell receptor beta chains presented below share a single source sample, sequenced in a study of glioma-infiltrating T cells. TCR alpha and beta CDR3 regions were amplified from RNA using iRepertoire nested multiplex PCR. One entry per CDR3 protein, called by TCRdb with MiXCR from the multiplex PCR reads. The sample lists more than 350,000 distinct CDR3 sequences, 41% seen once, with about 11% in the top ten. The material sequenced was glioma tissue, nonneoplastic brain tissue, or PBMCs (not recorded which). The receptors were gathered from a human donor with low-grade glioma or glioblastoma, undergoing nonglioma brain surgery, or in good health (not recorded which).

Concerning this clonotype: The junction departs from the called germline gene at one end, perhaps through a read error. This chain uses TRBV6-6 with TRBJ2-6; D is perhaps TRBD1 (5 bases). Germline lookup yields CDR1 MNHNY and CDR2 SVGAGI (reference sequence). This CDR3 spans 15 amino acids. CDR3: CASSDNLSGASVLTF. In DNA form, the CDR3 reads TGTGCCAGCAGCGACAACCTCTCTGGGGCCAGCGTCCTGACTTTC.

This clonotype was counted only a few times. This chain connects TRBV20-1 to TRBJ2-7; 7 bases match TRBD2. V shed 5 bases and J 0 bases; nucleotides not matched to a gene: 4. The CDR3 has 13 amino acids. Germline V gene data show CDR1 as DFQATT and CDR2 as SNEGSKA (reference sequence). The CDR3 DNA reads TGCAGTGCTCTTAGCGGGTACTCCTACGAGCAGTACTTC. Its protein is CSALSGYSYEQYF.

At least ten counts were recorded for this clonotype. CDR3 in DNA: TGTGCCAGCAGTGAAGACGGTGGGTTCGCTGAAGCTTTCTTT. Translated: CASSEDGGFAEAFF. V usage is TRBV6-1 and J usage is TRBJ1-1; no clear D. Germline-derived CDR1 and CDR2 are MNHNS and SASEGT. The CDR3 runs 14 residues. Trimming shortened V by 1 base and J by 6 bases, and 12 bases separated the two germline ends.

This chain joins TRBV29-1 and TRBJ2-7; TRBD2 matches at 11 bases. The CDR3 runs to 15 residues. Germline CDR1 reads SQVTM; CDR2 reads ANQGSEA. Trimming cost V 3 bases and J 2 bases; bases outside gene matches: 6. In DNA form, the CDR3 reads TGCAGCGTTGACGCAGGGACTAGCGGTACCTACGAGCAGTACTTC. Protein product: CSVDAGTSGTYEQYF.

With regard to this clonotype: A read error may explain this, as a much larger clone is one base away. The CDR3 DNA reads TGTGCCAACAGTTTGGCTAGCGGCTACAATGAGCAGTTCTTC. It translates to CANSLASGYNEQFF. The rearrangement uses TRBV27 and TRBJ2-1, with 7 bases fitting TRBD2. CDR1 is MNHEY and CDR2 is SMNVEV in the germline V gene (reference sequence). The CDR3 is 14 amino acids.

V usage is TRBV14 and J usage is TRBJ2-1; no reliable D call. Germline V gene data show CDR1 as SGHDN and CDR2 as FVKESK. The length of the CDR3 is 12 residues. The V gene lost 4 bases and the J gene lost 5 bases, with 6 bases spanning the gap. CDR3 DNA: TGTGCCAGCAGCCCGCACCACAATGAGCAGTTCTTC. Translating gives CASSPHHNEQFF.

The V gene is TRBV7-9, the J gene TRBJ1-1; unclear D gene. The V gene lost 2 bases and the J gene lost 3 bases, with 10 bases spanning the gap. Germline values: CDR1 SEHNR, CDR2 FQNEAQ (reference sequence). There are 14 residues in the CDR3. CDR3 residues: CASSLIGMDTEAFF. Written as DNA, the CDR3 is TGTGCCAGCAGCTTAATAGGGATGGACACTGAAGCTTTCTTT. Using reference TRBV7-9 and TRBJ1-1 for the parts outside the CDR3, the full variable domain is DTGVSQNPRHKITKRGQNVTFRCDPISEHNRLYWYRQTLGQGPEFLTYFQNEAQLEKSRLLSDRFSAERPKGSFSTLEIQRTEQGDSAMYLCASSLIGMDTEAFFGQGTRLTVV.

CDR3 amino acids: CASSYRPFSGRAGSYNEQFF. The CDR3 coding sequence is TGTGCCAGCAGCTACCGCCCTTTTAGCGGGAGGGCAGGCTCCTACAATGAGCAGTTCTTC. The chain employs TRBV7-3 and TRBJ2-1; 11 bases match TRBD2. Germline V gives CDR1 SGHTA, CDR2 FQGTGA. The CDR3 has 20 residues. V shed 4 bases and J 0 bases; nucleotides not matched to a gene: 14.

As concerns this clonotype: The junction differs from germline at one of its ends, possibly a read error. The V and J genes are TRBV3-1 and TRBJ2-1; D ambiguous. The germline V gene encodes CDR1 LGHDT and CDR2 YNNKEL (reference sequence). The CDR3 contains 16 residues. The CDR3 bases are TGTGCCAGCAGCCAAGATCCAGCGTCCTCCTACAATGAGCAGTTCTTT. Protein sequence: CASSQDPASSYNEQFF.

Ten or more counts support this clonotype. The chain carries TRBV28 and TRBJ2-7, with D unclear. CDR3 length: 13 residues. V lost 2 bases to trimming and J lost 3 bases, with 8 bases between them. Germline CDR1 MDHEN, CDR2 SYDVKM. The CDR3: CASSLGSYYEQYF. The CDR3, as DNA: TGTGCCAGCAGTTTAGGGTCTTACTACGAGCAGTACTTC.

The chain combines TRBV6-1 with TRBJ2-7; D remains unclear. CDR1 is MNHNS and CDR2 is SASEGT in the germline V gene. The CDR3 is 12 residues long. V was pared by 3 bases and J by 4 bases, with 7 bases between. The CDR3 DNA sequence: TGTGCCAGCAGTGAGTCACTTTACGAGCAGTACTTC. Amino acids: CASSESLYEQYF.

Only one count was recorded for this clonotype. Germline and junction disagree at one end, which may indicate a read error. This rearrangement joins TRBV6-5 to TRBJ2-1, with 9 bases identical to TRBD2. This CDR3 spans 15 amino acids. Per the germline V gene, CDR1 is MNHEY and CDR2 is SVGAGI. The CDR3 coding sequence is TGCGCCAGCAAGTTAGCGGGAGCTTTTGGCAATGAGCAGTTCTTC. This codes for CASKLAGAFGNEQFF.

Worth noting for this clonotype: The conserved phenylalanine or tryptophan normally closing the CDR3 is absent here, so this likely arose from a read error. The chain joins TRBV27 to TRBJ2-7; tentatively, D is TRBD2 (5 bases). CDR1 and CDR2 (germline): MNHEY, SMNVEV (reference sequence). V lost 0 bases and J 5 bases, leaving 8 bases between the germline ends. CDR3 length: 13 amino acids. The CDR3 DNA reads as TGTGCCAGCAGTTTATCCGGGAACCACGAGCAGTACTCC. It codes for CASSLSGNHEQYS.

A remark on this clonotype: This could be a read error, since a much larger clone is one nucleotide away. J is TRBJ2-1 and V is TRBV6-9; weak D call: TRBD2 (5 bases). Germline CDR1 is MNHGY and CDR2 is SVAAGI. This CDR3 spans 14 amino acids. CDR3 nucleotide sequence: TGTGCCGGCAGTTACCGGGGATCCTACAATGAGCAGTTCTTC. This sequence encodes CAGSYRGSYNEQFF.

V gene TRBV2 combines with J gene TRBJ1-5; maybe TRBD1 (5 bases). CDR3 length equals 15 residues. The germline gives CDR1 SNHLY, CDR2 FYNNEI. Between the trimmed V and J ends, which lost 5 bases and 0 bases, there was a span of 11 bases. The CDR3 DNA follows: TGTGCCAGCAGTTACTCGACAGATAGCAATCAGCCCCAGCATTTT. Amino acid sequence: CASSYSTDSNQPQHF.

V is TRBV20-1 and J is TRBJ2-2; 7 nucleotides agree with TRBD2. The CDR3 runs to 15 residues. V dropped 8 bases and J dropped 4; count of bases not matched to a gene: 13. Germline values: CDR1 DFQATT, CDR2 SNEGSKA (reference sequence). The CDR3 loop is CSWRSTAGITGELFF. CDR3 nucleotide sequence: TGCAGTTGGCGGTCGACAGCGGGAATCACCGGGGAGCTGTTTTTT.

The CDR3 bases are TGCAGCGTTGGAGGACTAGCGGACTCCTACGAGCAGTACTTC. It specifies CSVGGLADSYEQYF. J is TRBJ2-7 and V is TRBV29-1; 10 bases are a match to TRBD2. The CDR3 runs to 14 residues. V lost 4 bases, J lost 0 bases, and 3 bases stayed unmatched. CDR1 is SQVTM and CDR2 is ANQGSEA in the germline V gene.

This clonotype came up many times. J is TRBJ2-3 and V is TRBV11-2; possibly TRBD2 for D (6 bases). This CDR3 has 14 amino acids. Germline V gene data show CDR1 as SGHAT and CDR2 as FQNNGV. With 6 bases removed from V and 3 bases from J, the gap between germline ends came to 13 bases. The CDR3 loop is CASSFHSGTDTQYF. The CDR3 bases are TGTGCCAGCAGTTTTCACAGCGGGACAGATACGCAGTATTTT.

J is TRBJ2-7 and V is TRBV25-1, with D tentatively TRBD1 or TRBD2 (6 bases each). The CDR3 is 14 residues long. V dropped 6 bases and J dropped 7 bases, with 19 bases sitting between them. Per germline, CDR1 MGHDK and CDR2 SYGVNS. The CDR3 protein is CASSLWGAGNEQYF. In DNA form, the CDR3 reads TGTGCCAGCAGCCTTTGGGGGGCAGGTAATGAGCAGTACTTC.

The V gene is TRBV7-3, the J gene TRBJ2-3, with unresolved D. V lost 8 bases and J 3 bases, leaving 12 bases between the germline ends. Germline loops: CDR1 SGHTA, CDR2 FQGTGA. CDR3 size: 13 residues. The CDR3 here is CASSTAGTDTQYF. The CDR3 region has the DNA TGTGCCAGCTCAACGGCTGGAACAGATACGCAGTATTTT.